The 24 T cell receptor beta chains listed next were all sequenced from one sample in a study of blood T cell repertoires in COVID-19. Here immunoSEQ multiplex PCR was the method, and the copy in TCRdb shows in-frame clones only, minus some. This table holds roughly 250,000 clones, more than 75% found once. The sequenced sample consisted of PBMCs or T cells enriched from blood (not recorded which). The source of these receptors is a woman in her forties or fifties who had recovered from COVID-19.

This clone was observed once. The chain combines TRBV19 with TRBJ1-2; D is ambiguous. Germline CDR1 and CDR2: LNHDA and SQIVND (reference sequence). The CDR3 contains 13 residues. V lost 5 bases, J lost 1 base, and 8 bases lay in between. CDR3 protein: CASSQQSNYGYTF. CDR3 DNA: TGTGCCAGTAGTCAACAGAGTAACTATGGCTACACCTTC.

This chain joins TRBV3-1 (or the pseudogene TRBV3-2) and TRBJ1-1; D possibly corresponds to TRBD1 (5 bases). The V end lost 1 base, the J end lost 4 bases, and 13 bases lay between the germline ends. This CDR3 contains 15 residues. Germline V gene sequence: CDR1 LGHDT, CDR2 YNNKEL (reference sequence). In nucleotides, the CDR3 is TGTGCCAGCAGCCAAGCTGGGGGGTCGGTCACTGAAGCTTTCTTT. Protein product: CASSQAGGSVTEAFF.

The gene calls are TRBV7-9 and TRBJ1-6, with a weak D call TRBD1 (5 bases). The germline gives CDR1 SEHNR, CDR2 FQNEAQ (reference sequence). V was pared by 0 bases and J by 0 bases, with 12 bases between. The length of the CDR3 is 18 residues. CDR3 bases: TGTGCCAGCAGCTTAGCTGGAGGGGAGAGCTCCTATAATTCACCCCTCCACTTT. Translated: CASSLAGGESSYNSPLHF.

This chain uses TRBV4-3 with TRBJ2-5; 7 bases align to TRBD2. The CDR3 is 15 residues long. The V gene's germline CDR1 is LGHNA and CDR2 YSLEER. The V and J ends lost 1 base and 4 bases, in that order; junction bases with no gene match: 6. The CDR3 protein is CASSQVWEGGETQYF. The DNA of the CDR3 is TGCGCCAGCAGCCAAGTGTGGGAGGGAGGAGAGACCCAGTACTTC.

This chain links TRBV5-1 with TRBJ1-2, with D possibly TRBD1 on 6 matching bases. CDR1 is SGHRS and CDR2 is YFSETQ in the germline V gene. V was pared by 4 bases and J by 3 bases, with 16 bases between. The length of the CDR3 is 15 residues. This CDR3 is CASSPGGGLDYGYTF. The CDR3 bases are TGCGCCAGCAGCCCAGGCGGGGGCTTGGACTATGGCTACACCTTC.

CDR3 protein: CASLRRGYNEQFF. The CDR3 DNA sequence: TGTGCCAGCCTCCGGCGGGGGTACAATGAGCAGTTCTTC. The chain joins TRBV7-8 to TRBJ2-1; TRBD2 aligns across 7 bases. CDR1 is SGHVS and CDR2 is FQNEAQ in the germline V gene. CDR3 size: 13 residues. Unmatched junction bases numbered 5, after V lost 8 bases and J lost 4 bases. The full variable domain, its missing parts supplied by reference TRBV7-8 and TRBJ2-1, is GAGVSQSPRYKVAKRGQDVALRCDPISGHVSLFWYQQALGQGPEFLTYFQNEAQLDKSGLPSDRFFAERPEGSVSTLKIQRTQQEDSAVYLCASLRRGYNEQFFGPGTRLTVL.

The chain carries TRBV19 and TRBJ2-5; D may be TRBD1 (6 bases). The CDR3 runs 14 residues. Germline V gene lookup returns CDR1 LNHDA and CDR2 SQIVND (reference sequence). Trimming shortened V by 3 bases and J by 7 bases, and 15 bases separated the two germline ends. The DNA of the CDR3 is TGTGCCAGTAGTATGGGGCAGGGGTTGGGGACCCAGTACTTC. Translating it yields CASSMGQGLGTQYF.

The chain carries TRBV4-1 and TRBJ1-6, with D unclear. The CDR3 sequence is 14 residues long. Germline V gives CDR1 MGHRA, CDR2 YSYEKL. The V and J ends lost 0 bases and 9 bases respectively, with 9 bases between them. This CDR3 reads CASSQDHRSSPLHF. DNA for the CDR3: TGCGCCAGCAGCCAAGATCACCGGAGTTCACCCCTCCACTTT.

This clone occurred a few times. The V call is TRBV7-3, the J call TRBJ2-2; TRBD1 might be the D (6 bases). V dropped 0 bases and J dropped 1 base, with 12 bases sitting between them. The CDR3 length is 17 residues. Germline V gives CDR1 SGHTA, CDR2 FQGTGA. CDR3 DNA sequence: TGTGCCAGCAGCTTAACCCGAACGACAGGGAACACCGGGGAGCTGTTTTTT. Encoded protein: CASSLTRTTGNTGELFF.

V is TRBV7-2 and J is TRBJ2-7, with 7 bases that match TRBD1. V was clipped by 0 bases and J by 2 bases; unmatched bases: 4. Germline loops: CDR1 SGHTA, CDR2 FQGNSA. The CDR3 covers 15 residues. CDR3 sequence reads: CASSLAGTDPYEQYF. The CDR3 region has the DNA TGTGCCAGCAGCTTAGCTGGGACAGATCCCTACGAGCAGTACTTC.

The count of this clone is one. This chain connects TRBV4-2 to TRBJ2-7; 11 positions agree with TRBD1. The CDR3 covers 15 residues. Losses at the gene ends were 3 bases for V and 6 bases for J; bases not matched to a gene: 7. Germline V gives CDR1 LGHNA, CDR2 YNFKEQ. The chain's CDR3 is CASSHRTGTGGEQYF. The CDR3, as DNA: TGTGCCAGCAGCCACCGCACTGGGACAGGGGGCGAGCAGTACTTC.

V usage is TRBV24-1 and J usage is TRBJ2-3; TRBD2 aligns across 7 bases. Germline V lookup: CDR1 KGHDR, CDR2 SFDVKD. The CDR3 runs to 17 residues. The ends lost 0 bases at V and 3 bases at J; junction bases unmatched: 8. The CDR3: CATSDLSTGGSTDTQYF. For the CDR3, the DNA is TGTGCCACCAGTGATTTGAGTACGGGAGGCTCTACAGATACGCAGTATTTT.

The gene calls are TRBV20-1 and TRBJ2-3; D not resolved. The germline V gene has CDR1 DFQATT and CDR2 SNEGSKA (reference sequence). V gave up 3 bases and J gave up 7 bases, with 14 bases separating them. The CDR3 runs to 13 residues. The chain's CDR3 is CSASFSGEHTQYF. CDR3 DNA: TGCAGTGCTAGTTTTTCGGGTGAACATACGCAGTATTTT.

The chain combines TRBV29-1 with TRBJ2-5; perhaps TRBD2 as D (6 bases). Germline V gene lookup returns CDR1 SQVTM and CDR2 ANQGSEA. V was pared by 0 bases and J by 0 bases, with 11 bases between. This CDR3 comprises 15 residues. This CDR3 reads CSVEDWASDQETQYF. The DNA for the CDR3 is TGCAGCGTTGAAGATTGGGCTAGCGACCAAGAGACCCAGTACTTC.

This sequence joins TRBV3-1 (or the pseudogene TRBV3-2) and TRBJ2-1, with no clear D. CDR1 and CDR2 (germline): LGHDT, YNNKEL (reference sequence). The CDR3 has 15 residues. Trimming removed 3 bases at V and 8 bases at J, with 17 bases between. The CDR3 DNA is TGTGCCAGCAGCCAGACGACTTCTCTCGGCGATGAGCAGTTCTTC. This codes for CASSQTTSLGDEQFF.

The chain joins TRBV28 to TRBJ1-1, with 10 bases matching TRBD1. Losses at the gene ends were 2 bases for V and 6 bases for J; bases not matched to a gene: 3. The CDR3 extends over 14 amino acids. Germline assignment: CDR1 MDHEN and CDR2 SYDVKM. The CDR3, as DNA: TGTGCCAGCAGTTTAACGGGGACAGGGGCTGAAGCTTTCTTT. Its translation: CASSLTGTGAEAFF.

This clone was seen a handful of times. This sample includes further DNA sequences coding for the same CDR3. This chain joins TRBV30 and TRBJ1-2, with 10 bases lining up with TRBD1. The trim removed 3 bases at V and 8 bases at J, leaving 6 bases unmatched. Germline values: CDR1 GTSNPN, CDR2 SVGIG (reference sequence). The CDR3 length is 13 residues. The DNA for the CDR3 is TGTGCCTGGAGGACAGGGGGCGGTGGCGGCTACACCTTC. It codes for CAWRTGGGGGYTF.

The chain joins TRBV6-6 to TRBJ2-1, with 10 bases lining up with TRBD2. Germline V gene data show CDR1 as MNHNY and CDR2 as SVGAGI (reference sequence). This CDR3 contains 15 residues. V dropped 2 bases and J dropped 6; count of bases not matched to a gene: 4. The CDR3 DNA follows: TGTGCCAGCAGTTACCCACGGACTAGCGGCAATGAGCAGTTCTTC. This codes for CASSYPRTSGNEQFF.

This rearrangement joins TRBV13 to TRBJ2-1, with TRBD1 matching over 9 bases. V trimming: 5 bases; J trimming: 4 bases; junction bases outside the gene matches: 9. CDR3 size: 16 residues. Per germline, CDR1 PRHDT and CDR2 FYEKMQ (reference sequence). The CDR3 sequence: CASSRTGTGRYNEQFF. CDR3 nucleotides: TGTGCCAGCAGCAGAACCGGGACAGGGAGGTACAATGAGCAGTTCTTC.

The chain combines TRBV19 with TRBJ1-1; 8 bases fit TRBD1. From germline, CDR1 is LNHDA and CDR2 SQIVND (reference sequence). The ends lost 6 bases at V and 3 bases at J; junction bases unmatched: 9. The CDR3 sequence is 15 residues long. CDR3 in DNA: TGTGCCAGTAGGGAGGACAGGGCCTCCTACACTGAAGCTTTCTTT. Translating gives CASREDRASYTEAFF.

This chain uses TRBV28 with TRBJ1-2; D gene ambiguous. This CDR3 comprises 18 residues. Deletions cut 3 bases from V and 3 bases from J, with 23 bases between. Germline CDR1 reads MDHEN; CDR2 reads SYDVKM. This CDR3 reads CASSLDCSPKCVDYGYTF. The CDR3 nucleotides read TGTGCCAGCAGTTTGGACTGCTCCCCTAAGTGTGTGGACTATGGCTACACCTTC.

CDR3 protein: CASSIGGTTEDTQYF. Here the CDR3 DNA reads TGTGCCAGTAGTATTGGGGGGACCACCGAAGATACGCAGTATTTT. The rearrangement uses TRBV19 and TRBJ2-3; possibly TRBD2 for D (6 bases). Germline V gives CDR1 LNHDA, CDR2 SQIVND (reference sequence). Trimming removed 3 bases from V and 5 bases from J, with 15 bases in between. This CDR3 has 15 residues.

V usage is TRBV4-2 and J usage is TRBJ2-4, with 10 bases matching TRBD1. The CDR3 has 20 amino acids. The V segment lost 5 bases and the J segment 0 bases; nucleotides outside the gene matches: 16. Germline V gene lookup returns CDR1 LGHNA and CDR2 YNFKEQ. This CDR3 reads CASSKGEGQGGRVAKNIQYF. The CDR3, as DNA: TGTGCCAGCAGCAAAGGGGAAGGACAGGGGGGCCGGGTAGCCAAAAACATTCAGTACTTC.

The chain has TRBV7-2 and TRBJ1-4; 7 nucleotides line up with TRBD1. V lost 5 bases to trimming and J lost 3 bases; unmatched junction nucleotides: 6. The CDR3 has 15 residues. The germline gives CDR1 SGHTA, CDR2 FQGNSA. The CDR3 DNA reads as TGTGCCAGCAGCCCCCGACAGGGACCTAATGAAAAACTGTTTTTT. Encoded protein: CASSPRQGPNEKLFF.